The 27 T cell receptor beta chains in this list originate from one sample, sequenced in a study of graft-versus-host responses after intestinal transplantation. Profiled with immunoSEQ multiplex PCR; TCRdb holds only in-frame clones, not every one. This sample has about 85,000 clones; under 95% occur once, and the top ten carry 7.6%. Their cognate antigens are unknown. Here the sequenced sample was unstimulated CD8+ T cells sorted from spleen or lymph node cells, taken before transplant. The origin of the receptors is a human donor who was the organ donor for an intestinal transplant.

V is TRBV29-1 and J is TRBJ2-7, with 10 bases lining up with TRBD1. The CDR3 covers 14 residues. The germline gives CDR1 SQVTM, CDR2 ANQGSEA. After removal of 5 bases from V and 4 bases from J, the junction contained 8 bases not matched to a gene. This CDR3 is CSVSGGTGVYEQYF. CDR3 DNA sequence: TGCAGCGTTTCAGGGGGGACAGGGGTGTACGAGCAGTACTTC.

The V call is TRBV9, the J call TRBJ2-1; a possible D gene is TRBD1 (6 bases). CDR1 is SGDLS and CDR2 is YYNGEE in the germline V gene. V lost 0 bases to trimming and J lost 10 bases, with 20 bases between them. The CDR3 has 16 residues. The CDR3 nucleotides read TGTGCCAGCAGCGTAGGGCAGGGGAGCTCGATTGGGGAGCAGTTCTTC. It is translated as CASSVGQGSSIGEQFF.

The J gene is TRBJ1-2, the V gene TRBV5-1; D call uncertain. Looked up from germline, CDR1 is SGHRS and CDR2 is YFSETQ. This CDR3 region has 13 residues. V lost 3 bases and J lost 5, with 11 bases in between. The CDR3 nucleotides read TGCGCCAGCAGCTCGACACGGAATTATGGCTACACCTTC. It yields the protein CASSSTRNYGYTF.

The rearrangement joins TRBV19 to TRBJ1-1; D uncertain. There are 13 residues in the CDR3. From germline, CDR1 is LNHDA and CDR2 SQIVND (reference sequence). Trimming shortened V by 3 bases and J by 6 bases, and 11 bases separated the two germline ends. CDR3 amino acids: CASSILSGAEAFF. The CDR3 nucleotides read TGTGCCAGTAGTATTTTGTCGGGCGCTGAAGCTTTCTTT.

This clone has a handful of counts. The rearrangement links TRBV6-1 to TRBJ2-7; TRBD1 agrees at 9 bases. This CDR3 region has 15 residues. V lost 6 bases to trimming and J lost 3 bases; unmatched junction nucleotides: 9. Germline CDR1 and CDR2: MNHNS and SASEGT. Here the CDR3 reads CASSPAGTGNYEQYF. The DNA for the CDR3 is TGTGCCAGCAGCCCCGCAGGGACAGGGAACTACGAGCAGTACTTC.

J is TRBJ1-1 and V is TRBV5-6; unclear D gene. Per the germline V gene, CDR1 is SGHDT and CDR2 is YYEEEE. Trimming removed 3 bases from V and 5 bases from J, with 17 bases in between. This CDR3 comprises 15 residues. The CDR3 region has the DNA TGTGCCAGCAGCTCCGGATCCTTCTCGGGGACTGAAGCTTTCTTT. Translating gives CASSSGSFSGTEAFF.

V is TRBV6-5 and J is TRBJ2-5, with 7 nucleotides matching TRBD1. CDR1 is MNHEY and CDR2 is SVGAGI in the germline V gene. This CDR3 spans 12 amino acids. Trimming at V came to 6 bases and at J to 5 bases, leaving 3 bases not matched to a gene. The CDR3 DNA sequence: TGTGCCAGCAGAGGGGGCATGGAGACCCAGTACTTC. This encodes CASRGGMETQYF.

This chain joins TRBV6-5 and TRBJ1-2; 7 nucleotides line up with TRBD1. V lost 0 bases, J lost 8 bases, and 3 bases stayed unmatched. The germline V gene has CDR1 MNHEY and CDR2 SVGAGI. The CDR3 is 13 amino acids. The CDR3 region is CASSYSTGRGYTF. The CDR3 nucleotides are TGTGCCAGCAGTTACTCGACAGGGCGAGGCTACACCTTC.

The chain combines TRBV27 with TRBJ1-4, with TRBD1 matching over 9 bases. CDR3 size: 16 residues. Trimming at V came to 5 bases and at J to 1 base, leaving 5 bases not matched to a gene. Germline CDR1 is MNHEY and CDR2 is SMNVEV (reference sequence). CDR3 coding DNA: TGTGCCAGCAGTCTGGACAGGGGAGGAACTAATGAAAAACTGTTTTTT. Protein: CASSLDRGGTNEKLFF.

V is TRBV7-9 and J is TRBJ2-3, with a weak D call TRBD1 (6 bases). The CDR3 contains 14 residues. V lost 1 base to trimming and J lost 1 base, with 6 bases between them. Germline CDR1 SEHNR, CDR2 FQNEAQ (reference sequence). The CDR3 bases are TGTGCCAGCAGCTTAGGACAGGGCACAGATACGCAGTATTTT. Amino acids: CASSLGQGTDTQYF.

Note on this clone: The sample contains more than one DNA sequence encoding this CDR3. This CDR3 reads CASSLVGDGYTF. The CDR3, as DNA: TGCGCCAGCAGCTTGGTGGGAGATGGCTACACCTTC. This chain uses TRBV5-1 with TRBJ1-2; no clear D. Germline CDR1 reads SGHRS; CDR2 reads YFSETQ. Trimming took off 0 bases at V and 6 bases at J, with 6 bases between the two ends. The CDR3 loop spans 12 amino acids.

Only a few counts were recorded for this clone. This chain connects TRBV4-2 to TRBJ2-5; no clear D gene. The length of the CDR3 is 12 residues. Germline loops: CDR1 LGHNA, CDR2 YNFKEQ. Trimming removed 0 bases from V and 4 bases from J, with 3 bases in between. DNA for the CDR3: TGTGCCAGCAGCCAAGAACGAGAGACCCAGTACTTC. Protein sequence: CASSQERETQYF.

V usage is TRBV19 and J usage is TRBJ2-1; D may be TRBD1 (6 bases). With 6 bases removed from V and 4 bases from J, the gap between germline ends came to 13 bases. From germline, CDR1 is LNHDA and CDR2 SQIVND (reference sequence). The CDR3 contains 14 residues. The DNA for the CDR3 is TGTGCCAGTAGGCTAACCGGGACATACAATGAGCAGTTCTTC. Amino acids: CASRLTGTYNEQFF.

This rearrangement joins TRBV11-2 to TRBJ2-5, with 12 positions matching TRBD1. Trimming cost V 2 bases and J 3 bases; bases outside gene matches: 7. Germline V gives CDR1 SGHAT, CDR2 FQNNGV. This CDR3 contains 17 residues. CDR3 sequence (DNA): TGTGCCAGCAGCTTACAGAGGGGACAGGGGGCGGAAGAGACCCAGTACTTC. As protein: CASSLQRGQGAEETQYF.

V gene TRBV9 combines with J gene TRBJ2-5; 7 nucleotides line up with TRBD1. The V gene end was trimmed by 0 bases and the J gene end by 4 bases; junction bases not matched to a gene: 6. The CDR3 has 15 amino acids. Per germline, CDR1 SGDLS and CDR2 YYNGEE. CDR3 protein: CASSVGGGSLETQYF. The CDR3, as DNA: TGTGCCAGCAGCGTAGGAGGGGGCAGTTTAGAGACCCAGTACTTC.

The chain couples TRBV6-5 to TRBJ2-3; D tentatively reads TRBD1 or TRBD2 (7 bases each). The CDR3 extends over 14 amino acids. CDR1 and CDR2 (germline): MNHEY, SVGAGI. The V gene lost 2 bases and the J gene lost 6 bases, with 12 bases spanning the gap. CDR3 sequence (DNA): TGTGCCAGCAGTTACGGGCAGGGGGGGGATACGCAGTATTTT. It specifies CASSYGQGGDTQYF.

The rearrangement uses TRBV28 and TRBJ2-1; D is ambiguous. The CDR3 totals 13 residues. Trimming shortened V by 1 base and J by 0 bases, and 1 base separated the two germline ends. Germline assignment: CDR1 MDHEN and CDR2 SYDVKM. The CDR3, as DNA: TGTGCCAGCAGTTTATTCTCCTACAATGAGCAGTTCTTC. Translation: CASSLFSYNEQFF.

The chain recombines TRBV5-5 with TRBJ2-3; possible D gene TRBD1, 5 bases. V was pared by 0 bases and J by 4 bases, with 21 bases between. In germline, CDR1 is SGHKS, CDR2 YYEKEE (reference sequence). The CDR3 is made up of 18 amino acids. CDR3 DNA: TGTGCCAGCAGCTTGGCAGGGTACACAGCCCGTGGGTCAGATACGCAGTATTTT. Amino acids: CASSLAGYTARGSDTQYF.

The CDR3 DNA follows: TGTGCCAGCAGCGGACACAGGGGGCCGACGAACACCGGGGAGCTGTTTTTT. Translated, it gives CASSGHRGPTNTGELFF. V and J are TRBV9 and TRBJ2-2, with 9 bases aligning to TRBD1. Germline V gene data show CDR1 as SGDLS and CDR2 as YYNGEE. This CDR3 is 17 amino acids long. Losses at the gene ends were 3 bases for V and 0 bases for J; bases not matched to a gene: 6.

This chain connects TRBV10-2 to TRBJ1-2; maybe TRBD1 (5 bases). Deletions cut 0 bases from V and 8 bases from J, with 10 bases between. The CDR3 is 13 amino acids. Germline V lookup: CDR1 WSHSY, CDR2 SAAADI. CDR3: CASSESERGGYTF. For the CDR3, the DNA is TGCGCCAGCAGTGAGTCTGAAAGGGGCGGCTACACCTTC.

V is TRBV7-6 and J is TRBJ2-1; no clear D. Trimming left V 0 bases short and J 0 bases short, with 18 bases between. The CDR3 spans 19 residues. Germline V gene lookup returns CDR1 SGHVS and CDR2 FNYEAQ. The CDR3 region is CASSLARSTYKSSYNEQFF. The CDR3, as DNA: TGTGCCAGCAGCTTAGCCCGTTCGACTTATAAGAGCTCCTACAATGAGCAGTTCTTC.

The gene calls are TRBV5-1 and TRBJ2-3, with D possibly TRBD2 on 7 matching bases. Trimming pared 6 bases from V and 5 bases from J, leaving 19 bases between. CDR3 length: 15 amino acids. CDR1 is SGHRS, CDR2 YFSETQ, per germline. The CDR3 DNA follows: TGCGCCAGCACAGATCGGGGGGCATCCAGAGATACGCAGTATTTT. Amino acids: CASTDRGASRDTQYF.

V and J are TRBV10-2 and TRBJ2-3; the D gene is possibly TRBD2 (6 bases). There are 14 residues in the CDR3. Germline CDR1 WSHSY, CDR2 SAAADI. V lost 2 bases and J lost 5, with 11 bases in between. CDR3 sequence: CASSEREPEDTQYF. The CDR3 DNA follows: TGCGCCAGCAGTGAGCGGGAGCCTGAAGATACGCAGTATTTT.

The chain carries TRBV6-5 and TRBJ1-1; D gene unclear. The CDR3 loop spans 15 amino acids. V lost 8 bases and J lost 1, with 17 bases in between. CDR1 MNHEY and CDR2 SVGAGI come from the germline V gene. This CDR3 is CASRLNNAENTEAFF. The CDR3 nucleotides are TGTGCCAGCCGCTTAAATAATGCGGAGAACACTGAAGCTTTCTTT.

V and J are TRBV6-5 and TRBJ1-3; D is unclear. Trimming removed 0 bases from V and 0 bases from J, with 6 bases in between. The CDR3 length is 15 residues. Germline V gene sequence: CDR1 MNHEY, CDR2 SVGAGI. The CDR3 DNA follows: TGTGCCAGCAGTTACTCGGGCAGCTCTGGAAACACCATATATTTT. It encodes CASSYSGSSGNTIYF.

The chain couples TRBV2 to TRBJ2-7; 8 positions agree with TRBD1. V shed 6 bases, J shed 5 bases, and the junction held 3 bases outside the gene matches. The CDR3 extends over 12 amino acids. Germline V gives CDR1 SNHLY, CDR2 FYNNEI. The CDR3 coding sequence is TGTGCCAGCAGAGTGGACAGGGACGAGCAGTACTTC. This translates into CASRVDRDEQYF. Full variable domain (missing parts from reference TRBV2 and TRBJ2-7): EPEVTQTPSHQVTQMGQEVILRCVPISNHLYFYWYRQILGQKVEFLVSFYNNEISEKSEIFDDQFSVERPDGSNFTLKIRSTKLEDSAMYFCASRVDRDEQYFGPGTRLTVT.

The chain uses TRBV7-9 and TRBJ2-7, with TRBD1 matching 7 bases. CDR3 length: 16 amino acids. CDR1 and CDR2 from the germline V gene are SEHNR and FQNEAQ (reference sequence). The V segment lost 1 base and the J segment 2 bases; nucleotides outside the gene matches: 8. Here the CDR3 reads CASSLGGGGWPYEQYF. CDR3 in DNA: TGTGCCAGCAGCTTAGGAGGGGGCGGGTGGCCCTACGAGCAGTACTTC.